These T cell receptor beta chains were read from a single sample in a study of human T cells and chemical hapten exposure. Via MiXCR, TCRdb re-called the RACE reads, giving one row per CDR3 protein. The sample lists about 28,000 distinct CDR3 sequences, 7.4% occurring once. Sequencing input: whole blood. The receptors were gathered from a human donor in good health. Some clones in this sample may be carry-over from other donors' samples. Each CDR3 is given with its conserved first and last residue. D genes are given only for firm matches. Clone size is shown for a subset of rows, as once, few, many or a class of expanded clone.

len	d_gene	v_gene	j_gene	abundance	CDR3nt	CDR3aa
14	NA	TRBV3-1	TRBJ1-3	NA	TGTGCCAGCAGCCAAGAGGGTTCTGGAAACACCATATATTTT	CASSQEGSGNTIYF
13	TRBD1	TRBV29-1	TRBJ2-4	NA	TGCAGCGTTGAAAGGACAGGGTACAACATTCAGTACTTC	CSVERTGYNIQYF
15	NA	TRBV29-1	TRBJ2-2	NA	TGCAGCGTCAGACACGGGACACAGAACACCGGGGAGCTGTTTTTT	CSVRHGTQNTGELFF
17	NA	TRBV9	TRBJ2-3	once	TGTGCCAGCAGCGCAGCCGCCGGGCCCCGCAACACAGATACGCAGTATTTT	CASSAAAGPRNTDTQYF
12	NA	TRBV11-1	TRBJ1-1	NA	TGTGCCAGCAGCGTGGGAACCCAGGCAGCTTTCTTT	CASSVGTQAAFF
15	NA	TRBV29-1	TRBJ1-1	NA	TGCAGCGTGGATCAGGGGTGGGGGAGGAACACTGAAGCTTTCTTT	CSVDQGWGRNTEAFF
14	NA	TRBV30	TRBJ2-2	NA	TGTGCCTGGAGTACGCTTCAGAGTACCGGGGAGCTGTTTTTT	CAWSTLQSTGELFF
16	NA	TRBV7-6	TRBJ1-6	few	TGTGCCAGCAGCTTAGCGGGGGATGAATATAATTCACCCCTCCACTTT	CASSLAGDEYNSPLHF
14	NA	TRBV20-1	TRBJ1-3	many	TGCAGTGCTATCAATACAGCTTCTGGAAACACCATATATTTT	CSAINTASGNTIYF
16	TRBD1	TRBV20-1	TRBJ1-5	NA	TGCAGTGCATCCTCATCAGGGGGTATTAGCAATCAGCCCCAGCATTTT	CSASSSGGISNQPQHF
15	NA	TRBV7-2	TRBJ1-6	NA	TGTGCCAGCAGCTTCGTACAGGGCCCTAATTCACCCCTCCACTTT	CASSFVQGPNSPLHF
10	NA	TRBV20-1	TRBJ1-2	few	TGCAGTGCTAGAGATAATGGCTACACCTTC	CSARDNGYTF
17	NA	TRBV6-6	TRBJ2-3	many	TGTGCCAGCAGTTACCCAAGCTCCGGGGCGGCGGGAGATACGCAGTATTTT	CASSYPSSGAAGDTQYF
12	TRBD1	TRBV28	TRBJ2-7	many	TGTGCCAGCAGACAGGGGGTCTACGAGCAGTACTTC	CASRQGVYEQYF
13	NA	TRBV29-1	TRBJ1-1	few	TGCAGCGTTGATGGGGGAGTTGAACGGAGAGCTTTCTTT	CSVDGGVERRAFF
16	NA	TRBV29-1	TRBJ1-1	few	TGCAGCGTTGAAGATATAGGAACAGGGAAATCGGGGGTAGCTTTCTTT	CSVEDIGTGKSGVAFF
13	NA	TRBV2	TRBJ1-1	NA	TGTGCCAGCAGTGAGACTACGGACACTGAAGCTTTCTTT	CASSETTDTEAFF
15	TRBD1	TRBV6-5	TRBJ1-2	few	TGTGCCAGCAGATCCCTGACAGGGGGCGACTATGGCTACACCTTC	CASRSLTGGDYGYTF
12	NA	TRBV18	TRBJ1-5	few	TGTGCCAGCTCACCGGGGCGTGAGCCCCAGCATTTT	CASSPGREPQHF
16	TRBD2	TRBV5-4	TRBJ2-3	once	TGTGCCAGCAGCCAGCGGGGGGGCCGGGGCACAGATACGCAGTATTTT	CASSQRGGRGTDTQYF
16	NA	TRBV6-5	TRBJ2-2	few	TGTGCCAGCAGTCCGGGCCCCGGGGGGCAAACCGGGGAGCTGTTTTTT	CASSPGPGGQTGELFF
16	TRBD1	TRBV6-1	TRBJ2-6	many	TGTGCCAGCAGTGAGGGACAGGGGGTCGGGGCCAACGTCCTGACTTTC	CASSEGQGVGANVLTF
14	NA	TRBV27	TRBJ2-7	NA	TGTGCCAGCAGCCTCCGGGACCTAACCTACGAGCAGTACTTC	CASSLRDLTYEQYF
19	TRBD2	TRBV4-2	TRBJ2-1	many	TGTGCCAGCAGCCAAGAAGGACTAGCGGGAGGAGGGATACCGAATGAGCAGTTCTTC	CASSQEGLAGGGIPNEQFF
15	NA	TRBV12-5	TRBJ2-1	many	TGTGCTAGTGGTATAACGGACGTTCATCCGGATGAGCAGTTCTTC	CASGITDVHPDEQFF
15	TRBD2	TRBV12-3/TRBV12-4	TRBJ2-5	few	TGTGCCAGCAGGGCGCGGGGGGCCCCCCAAGAGACCCAGTACTTC	CASRARGAPQETQYF
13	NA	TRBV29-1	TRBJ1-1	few	TGCAGCGCCGCCGGGACAAACGGGGGGGGAGCTTTCTTT	CSAAGTNGGGAFF
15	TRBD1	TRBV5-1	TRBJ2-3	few	TGCGCCAGCAGCTTGGGGCAGGGGGCGTCAGATACGCAGTATTTT	CASSLGQGASDTQYF
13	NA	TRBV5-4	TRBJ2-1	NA	TGTGCCAGCAGCTTGGCGGGATTTGATGAGCAGTTCTTC	CASSLAGFDEQFF
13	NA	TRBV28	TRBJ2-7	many	TGTGCCAGCCGGAGACAGGCTACCTACGAGCAGTACTTC	CASRRQATYEQYF
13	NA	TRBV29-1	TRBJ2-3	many	TGCAGCGTTGATGAGGGAGGCACAGATACGCAGTATTTT	CSVDEGGTDTQYF
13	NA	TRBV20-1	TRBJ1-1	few	TGCAGCCCCGGACAGAACCTGAACACTGAAGCTTTCTTT	CSPGQNLNTEAFF
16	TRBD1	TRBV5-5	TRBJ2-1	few	TGTGCCAGCAGCCAGGGACAGGGTTTGTCCTACAATGAGCAGTTCTTC	CASSQGQGLSYNEQFF
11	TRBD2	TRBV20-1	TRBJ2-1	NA	TGCAGTGCTAGAGGCGGGAGCCTGCAGTTCTTC	CSARGGSLQFF
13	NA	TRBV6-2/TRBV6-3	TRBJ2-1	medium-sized	TGTGCCAGCACCCTAAACCTGTACAATGAGCAGTTCTTC	CASTLNLYNEQFF
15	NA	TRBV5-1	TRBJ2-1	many	TGCGCCAGCAGCTTGGAGGCCTACTCCTACAATGAGCAGTTCTTC	CASSLEAYSYNEQFF
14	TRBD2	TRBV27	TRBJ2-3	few	TGTGCCAGCAGTGAAGGAGCGGGAGGAGATACGCAGTATTTT	CASSEGAGGDTQYF
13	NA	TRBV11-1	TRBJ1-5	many	TGTGCCAGCAGCTTGGGTAGCAATCAGCCCCAGCATTTT	CASSLGSNQPQHF
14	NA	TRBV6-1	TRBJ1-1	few	TGTGCCAGCAGTGAAGGGACCCGAAACACTGAAGCTTTCTTT	CASSEGTRNTEAFF
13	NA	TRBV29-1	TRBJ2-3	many	TGCAGCGTTGTGAGGGGCCCTACAGATACGCAGTATTTT	CSVVRGPTDTQYF
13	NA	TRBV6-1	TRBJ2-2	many	TGTGCCAGCAGTGAAATGGGGACCGGGGAGCTGTTTTTT	CASSEMGTGELFF
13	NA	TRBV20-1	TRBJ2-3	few	TGCAGTGCTAGAGTCGGTGGCACAGATACGCAGTATTTT	CSARVGGTDTQYF
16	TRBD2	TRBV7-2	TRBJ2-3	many	TGTGCCAGCAGCTTAGGTAGCGGGGGAAGCACAGATACGCAGTATTTT	CASSLGSGGSTDTQYF
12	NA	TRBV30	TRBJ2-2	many	TGTGCCTGGGATCCAGGGGTGAGGGAGCTGTTTTTT	CAWDPGVRELFF
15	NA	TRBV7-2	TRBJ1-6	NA	TGTGCCAGCAGCTTAGAGTGGTTCGGGGATTCACCCCTCCACTTT	CASSLEWFGDSPLHF
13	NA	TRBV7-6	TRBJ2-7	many	TGTGCCAGCAGCTCGGGGCCTAACTACGAGCAGTACTTC	CASSSGPNYEQYF
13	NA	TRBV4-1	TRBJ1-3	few	TGCGCCAGCAGCCAAGATGGGCTAAACACCATATATTTT	CASSQDGLNTIYF
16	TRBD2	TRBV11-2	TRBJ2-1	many	TGTGCCAGCAGCCATACCCTAACTAGCGGGCAGAATGAGCAGTTCTTC	CASSHTLTSGQNEQFF
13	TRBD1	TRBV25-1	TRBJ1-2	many	TGTGCCAGCAGTGGCGGACAGGGCCTCGGCTACACCTTC	CASSGGQGLGYTF
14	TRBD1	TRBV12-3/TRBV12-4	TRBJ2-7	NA	TGTGCCAGCACCAAAGGGGGCGGAGTTAACGAGCAGTACTTC	CASTKGGGVNEQYF
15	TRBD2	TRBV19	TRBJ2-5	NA	TGTGCCAGTAGTCCGAGGGAGGGACGCCAAGAGACCCAGTACTTC	CASSPREGRQETQYF
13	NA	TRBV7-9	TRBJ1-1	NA	TGTGCCAGCAGCTTAGAAACAGGGCATTTGGCTTTCTTT	CASSLETGHLAFF
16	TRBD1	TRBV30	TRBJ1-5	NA	TGTGCCTGGAGGGGGGGGACAGGGGGCGCTGACCAGCCCCAGCATTTT	CAWRGGTGGADQPQHF
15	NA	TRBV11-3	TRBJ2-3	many	TGTGCCAGCAGCTTAGAAAGCGGCGGCACGGATACGCAGTATTTT	CASSLESGGTDTQYF